These 28 T cell receptor beta chains share one sample of origin, sequenced in a study of blood T cell repertoires in COVID-19. Assay used: immunoSEQ multiplex PCR; TCRdb lists only in-frame clones, some missing. The data contain approximately 50,000 clones, about four fifths of them singletons. The sample taken for sequencing was peripheral blood. These receptors were collected from a woman older than 75 with COVID-19, enrolled during active disease.

The rearrangement links TRBV19 to TRBJ2-3; 7 nucleotides align to TRBD1. This CDR3 contains 13 residues. The germline gives CDR1 LNHDA, CDR2 SQIVND (reference sequence). The V and J ends lost 3 bases and 3 bases, in that order; junction bases with no gene match: 0. CDR3 in DNA: TGTGCCAGTAGTATGGGACAGACAGATACGCAGTATTTT. Amino acid sequence: CASSMGQTDTQYF.

The CDR3 here is CASSLGQGVRLFF. DNA of the CDR3: TGTGCCAGCAGTTTAGGACAGGGGGTCCGACTGTTTTTT. The V gene is TRBV27, the J gene TRBJ1-4; the match to TRBD1 covers 10 bases. The CDR3 totals 13 residues. V was pared by 2 bases and J by 13 bases, with 4 bases of the junction left unmatched. Germline V gene data show CDR1 as MNHEY and CDR2 as SMNVEV (reference sequence).

For the CDR3, the DNA is TGTGCCAGCTCGCCCTCCGGCTACAGCCAAGAGACCCAGTACTTC. This codes for CASSPSGYSQETQYF. The chain carries TRBV18 and TRBJ2-5; D is uncertain. Trimming left V 6 bases short and J 1 base short, with 15 bases between. The germline V gene has CDR1 KGHSH and CDR2 LQKENI. The CDR3 spans 15 residues. The full variable domain, with the rest looked up from reference TRBV18 and TRBJ2-5, is NAGVMQNPRHLVRRRGQEARLRCSPMKGHSHVYWYRQLPEEGLKFMVYLQKENIIDESGMPKERFSAEFPKEGPSILRIQQVVRGDSAAYFCASSPSGYSQETQYFGPGTRLLVL.

The chain recombines TRBV25-1 with TRBJ2-1; 7 bases line up with TRBD2. CDR1 MGHDK and CDR2 SYGVNS come from the germline V gene. The CDR3 runs 16 residues. After removal of 1 base from V and 4 bases from J, the junction contained 7 bases not matched to a gene. CDR3 coding DNA: TGTGCCAGCAGTGAATCCCTACTAGCGAAGTACAATGAGCAGTTCTTC. Translated: CASSESLLAKYNEQFF.

This clone appeared a few times. The rearrangement links TRBV19 to TRBJ1-5; D is possibly TRBD1 (6 bases). The CDR3 has 14 residues. Germline V lookup: CDR1 LNHDA, CDR2 SQIVND (reference sequence). Trimming cost V 6 bases and J 7 bases, with 16 bases left between them. CDR3 sequence (DNA): TGTGCCAGTAGATTAACAGGGAAACTACAGCCCCAGCATTTT. Residues: CASRLTGKLQPQHF.

V usage is TRBV7-6 and J usage is TRBJ2-1; TRBD2 might be the D (6 bases). This CDR3 contains 15 residues. V lost 1 base, J lost 0 bases, and 7 bases lay in between. Looked up from germline, CDR1 is SGHVS and CDR2 is FNYEAQ. Here the CDR3 DNA reads TGTGCCAGCAGCTTAGACGGGAGCTCCTACAATGAGCAGTTCTTC. It specifies CASSLDGSSYNEQFF.

This chain connects TRBV6-1 to TRBJ1-6; no firm D call. With 1 base removed from V and 7 bases from J, the gap between germline ends came to 11 bases. The CDR3 consists of 15 residues. Germline CDR1 MNHNS, CDR2 SASEGT. The CDR3 DNA is TGTGCCAGCAGTGAAGTCTGGACTGGGAATTCACCCCTCCACTTT. Translation: CASSEVWTGNSPLHF.

This clone was found once. This chain joins TRBV2 and TRBJ1-3; D may be TRBD1 (5 bases). Germline CDR1 and CDR2: SNHLY and FYNNEI. The CDR3 runs to 13 residues. Trimming cost V 8 bases and J 0 bases, with 8 bases left between them. Here the CDR3 DNA reads TGTGCCAGCGGGGCCACCTCTGGAAACACCATATATTTT. Translation gives CASGATSGNTIYF.

The V and J genes are TRBV7-8 and TRBJ2-1, with D possibly being TRBD2 (5 bases). The V and J ends lost 2 bases and 7 bases respectively, with 21 bases between them. There are 17 residues in the CDR3. Germline CDR1 SGHVS, CDR2 FQNEAQ. The CDR3 DNA is TGTGCCAGCAGCTTAATGGTCAGCACCACCCCGGGGAATGAGCAGTTCTTC. Translated, it gives CASSLMVSTTPGNEQFF.

The chain combines TRBV6-5 with TRBJ2-3; possibly TRBD1 for D (5 bases). The germline gives CDR1 MNHEY, CDR2 SVGAGI. This CDR3 is 16 amino acids long. Trimming removed 4 bases at V and 1 base at J, with 15 bases between. CDR3 bases: TGTGCCAGCAGTTTCCATTCAGGGATGGGCACAGATACGCAGTATTTT. It specifies CASSFHSGMGTDTQYF.

The chain carries TRBV20-1 and TRBJ2-5; 7 bases fit TRBD1. This CDR3 comprises 15 residues. Per the germline V gene, CDR1 is DFQATT and CDR2 is SNEGSKA (reference sequence). The trim removed 3 bases at V and 4 bases at J, leaving 11 bases unmatched. The CDR3 DNA reads as TGCAGTGCTAGTGAGGGGGCGGCGGGCCGAGAGACCCAGTACTTC. Amino acids: CSASEGAAGRETQYF.

The V call is TRBV19, the J call TRBJ2-5; 15 nucleotides agree with TRBD2. V dropped 5 bases and J dropped 2; count of bases not matched to a gene: 9. Germline V lookup: CDR1 LNHDA, CDR2 SQIVND (reference sequence). CDR3 length: 18 residues. The CDR3 reads CASSLGLAGGPGQETQYF. For the CDR3, the DNA is TGTGCCAGTAGTCTAGGACTAGCGGGAGGGCCGGGGCAAGAGACCCAGTACTTC.

The chain combines TRBV5-1 with TRBJ1-5; a possible D gene is TRBD1 (6 bases). V was shortened by 0 bases and J by 5 bases, with 6 bases between the two germline ends. Germline loops: CDR1 SGHRS, CDR2 YFSETQ. The CDR3 runs to 13 residues. In nucleotides, the CDR3 is TGCGCCAGCAGCTTGGCAGGGGATCAGCCCCAGCATTTT. Amino acids: CASSLAGDQPQHF.

The J gene is TRBJ1-4, the V gene TRBV29-1; TRBD1 matches at 8 bases. The CDR3 is made up of 12 amino acids. After removal of 8 bases from V and 5 bases from J, the junction contained 4 bases not matched to a gene. Germline V gene lookup returns CDR1 SQVTM and CDR2 ANQGSEA. DNA for the CDR3: TGCAGCACTCGACAGGGGAATGAAAAACTGTTTTTT. Its translation: CSTRQGNEKLFF.

The V and J genes are TRBV27 and TRBJ2-7, with 13 bases identical to TRBD2. The germline V gene encodes CDR1 MNHEY and CDR2 SMNVEV (reference sequence). Trimming removed 5 bases from V and 8 bases from J; junction bases left unmatched: 12. The CDR3 extends over 16 amino acids. For the CDR3, the DNA is TGTGCCAGCAGTCCAACTAGCGGGAGGGCCTCGGGCAAGCAGTACTTC. It codes for CASSPTSGRASGKQYF.

This clone was recorded a few times. V usage is TRBV12-3 or TRBV12-4 and J usage is TRBJ1-3; 9 bases are shared with TRBD1. The CDR3 totals 12 residues. J gave up 11 bases and V 3 bases, and 2 bases lay outside the gene matches. CDR3 sequence (DNA): TGTGCCAGCAGTTTTGGACAGGGGCCCATATATTTT. It specifies CASSFGQGPIYF.

The chain carries TRBV12-3 or TRBV12-4 and TRBJ1-2, with 11 positions matching TRBD1. The CDR3 is 13 amino acids. Trimming cost V 5 bases and J 11 bases; bases outside gene matches: 7. Written as DNA, the CDR3 is TGTGCCAGCAGTCCGGGACAGGGGGTGATGTACACCTTC. It codes for CASSPGQGVMYTF.

The J gene is TRBJ2-3, the V gene TRBV10-3; 9 bases align to TRBD2. CDR3 length equals 14 residues. From germline, CDR1 is ENHRY and CDR2 SYGVKD. The trim removed 6 bases at V and 2 bases at J, leaving 3 bases unmatched. The CDR3 protein is CAIRLAGITDTQYF. The CDR3 bases are TGTGCCATCAGGCTAGCGGGAATCACAGATACGCAGTATTTT.

This clone appeared a few times. The chain has TRBV11-2 and TRBJ2-5, with 7 bases that match TRBD1. This CDR3 is 15 amino acids long. Germline CDR1 is SGHAT and CDR2 is FQNNGV. V trimming: 4 bases; J trimming: 2 bases; junction bases outside the gene matches: 7. CDR3 in amino acids: CASSSPWTGQETQYF. The DNA of the CDR3 is TGTGCCAGCAGCTCCCCCTGGACAGGACAAGAGACCCAGTACTTC. The variable domain in full, with the rest retrieved from reference TRBV11-2 and TRBJ2-5, is EAGVAQSPRYKIIEKRQSVAFWCNPISGHATLYWYQQILGQGPKLLIQFQNNGVVDDSQLPKDRFSAERLKGVDSTLKIQPAKLEDSAVYLCASSSPWTGQETQYFGPGTRLLVL.

CDR3: CASSPSWGGLHSEQYF. CDR3 coding DNA: TGTGCCAGCTCACCATCGTGGGGAGGGCTTCATTCCGAGCAGTACTTC. The chain has TRBV18 and TRBJ2-7; 7 bases fit TRBD2. This CDR3 has 16 amino acids. Germline values: CDR1 KGHSH, CDR2 LQKENI. V lost 2 bases and J lost 6; bases outside the gene matches: 13.

The J gene is TRBJ2-7, the V gene TRBV21-1; the D call TRBD2 from the table was never checked on the DNA. TRBV21-1 is a pseudogene segment. The CDR3 runs 14 residues. Here the CDR3 reads CASSNNRRAYEQYF. In DNA form, the CDR3 reads TGTGCCAGCAGCAATAATAGGAGGGCCTACGAGCAGTACTTC.

The chain employs TRBV2 and TRBJ2-1; perhaps TRBD2 as D (5 bases). The CDR3 contains 15 residues. Germline assignment: CDR1 SNHLY and CDR2 FYNNEI. Trimming pared 8 bases from V and 0 bases from J, leaving 14 bases between. The CDR3 nucleotides read TGTGCCAGCGCAGGTGAGCGGTTCTCCTACAATGAGCAGTTCTTC. Amino acid sequence: CASAGERFSYNEQFF.

The V gene is TRBV9, the J gene TRBJ1-1; D perhaps matches TRBD1 (5 bases). Germline V lookup: CDR1 SGDLS, CDR2 YYNGEE. Deletions cut 4 bases from V and 5 bases from J, with 12 bases between. The CDR3 spans 13 residues. Written as DNA, the CDR3 is TGTGCCAGCAGCCCCTCGGGGGGGACTGAAGCTTTCTTT. It translates to CASSPSGGTEAFF.

This chain uses TRBV18 with TRBJ1-5; D perhaps matches TRBD1 (5 bases). This CDR3 is built from 16 residues. Trimming left V 0 bases short and J 0 bases short, with 9 bases between. Per germline, CDR1 KGHSH and CDR2 LQKENI. DNA of the CDR3: TGTGCCAGCTCACCACCGGTCAGGGATAGCAATCAGCCCCAGCATTTT. It yields the protein CASSPPVRDSNQPQHF. The entire variable domain, with the rest obtained from reference TRBV18 and TRBJ1-5, is as follows: NAGVMQNPRHLVRRRGQEARLRCSPMKGHSHVYWYRQLPEEGLKFMVYLQKENIIDESGMPKERFSAEFPKEGPSILRIQQVVRGDSAAYFCASSPPVRDSNQPQHFGDGTRLSIL.

V gene TRBV11-2 combines with J gene TRBJ2-1; D possibly corresponds to TRBD1 (6 bases). Trimming removed 3 bases at V and 1 base at J, with 10 bases between. The CDR3 has 15 amino acids. Germline V gene data show CDR1 as SGHAT and CDR2 as FQNNGV. The CDR3 reads CASSLNRVSYNEQFF. In nucleotides, the CDR3 is TGTGCCAGCAGCTTGAACAGGGTGTCCTACAATGAGCAGTTCTTC.

Only a few counts were recorded for this clone. V gene TRBV11-3 combines with J gene TRBJ2-2, with a weak D call TRBD2 (5 bases). The CDR3 loop spans 14 amino acids. The V gene's germline CDR1 is SGHNT and CDR2 YENEEA. V lost 5 bases and J 5 bases, leaving 12 bases between the germline ends. DNA of the CDR3: TGTGCCAGCAGCCCCGCGGGCGCTACCGGGGAGCTGTTTTTT. This encodes CASSPAGATGELFF.

The chain links TRBV18 to TRBJ2-2; 8 nucleotides align to TRBD1. V shed 3 bases, J shed 1 base, and the junction held 1 base outside the gene matches. Germline values: CDR1 KGHSH, CDR2 LQKENI. The CDR3 length is 15 residues. The CDR3 bases are TGTGCCAGCTCACCGGGACAGGAGAACACCGGGGAGCTGTTTTTT. It codes for CASSPGQENTGELFF.

The V gene is TRBV5-1, the J gene TRBJ2-4; TRBD2 is a possible D gene (6 bases). V lost 0 bases and J 9 bases, leaving 13 bases between the germline ends. Germline CDR1 and CDR2: SGHRS and YFSETQ. The CDR3 consists of 14 residues. Here the CDR3 reads CASSLDSGRTIQYF. The CDR3 region has the DNA TGCGCCAGCAGCTTGGATTCCGGGAGAACCATTCAGTACTTC.